The 23 T cell receptor beta chains reported below all come from one sample, sequenced in a study of T cells in Graves' hyperthyroidism and ophthalmopathy. Amplified TCR beta CDR3 regions derived from RNA transcripts. Carried out on the TCR CDR3, a first-round RT-PCR used the HTBI primer set. Using its own MiXCR run on the multiplex PCR reads, TCRdb lists one record per CDR3 protein. The data show about 410,000 distinct CDR3 sequences, with about 14% seen just once and under 15% held by the top ten. Sequencing was carried out using blood. The receptors shown here come from a man younger than 35 with Graves' ophthalmopathy.

The chain uses TRBV5-1 and TRBJ2-5; D gene uncertain. CDR1 is SGHRS and CDR2 is YFSETQ in the germline V gene. The V and J ends lost 0 bases and 5 bases respectively, with 8 bases between them. This CDR3 is built from 13 residues. CDR3 residues: CASSLVFLETQYF. For the CDR3, the DNA is TGCGCCAGCAGCTTGGTGTTTTTGGAGACCCAGTACTTC.

The rearrangement joins TRBV5-8 to TRBJ2-7, with 8 bases matching TRBD1. V was clipped by 4 bases and J by 2 bases; unmatched bases: 5. The CDR3 has 14 amino acids. CDR1 is SGHTS and CDR2 is YDEGEE in the germline V gene. Written as DNA, the CDR3 is TGTGCCAGCAGCACCTGGACAGGGCCCTACGAGCAGTACTTC. Translated: CASSTWTGPYEQYF.

This sequence joins TRBV19 and TRBJ2-7, with D possibly TRBD2 on 5 matching bases. The germline V gene encodes CDR1 LNHDA and CDR2 SQIVND (reference sequence). Trimming shortened V by 1 base and J by 4 bases, and 8 bases separated the two germline ends. The CDR3 contains 13 residues. The CDR3 DNA sequence: TGTGCCAGTAGTATAGGAGGGAGATACGAGCAGTACTTC. Encoded protein: CASSIGGRYEQYF.

The rearrangement links TRBV24-1 to TRBJ2-7, with 9 bases lining up with TRBD1. The germline V gene has CDR1 KGHDR and CDR2 SFDVKD. The CDR3 is 15 amino acids. The V gene end was trimmed by 4 bases and the J gene end by 4 bases; junction bases not matched to a gene: 7. For the CDR3, the DNA is TGTGCCACCAGTGAAACTACAGGGGGCGAATACGAGCAGTACTTC. It is translated as CATSETTGGEYEQYF.

This clonotype appeared many times. One end of the junction fails to match germline, which may point to a read error. This sequence joins TRBV7-7 and TRBJ2-1; possible D gene TRBD2, 5 bases. The CDR3 totals 17 residues. Per germline, CDR1 SSHAT and CDR2 FNYEAQ (reference sequence). CDR3 bases: TGTGCTAGCAGCCCCAGTCTAGTGGCGGGTTACTACAATGAGCAGTTCTTC. Translation: CASSPSLVAGYYNEQFF.

The J gene is TRBJ1-2, the V gene TRBV3-1, with D perhaps TRBD1 (5 bases). The V end lost 1 base, the J end lost 0 bases, and 12 bases lay between the germline ends. The CDR3 totals 16 residues. Per germline, CDR1 LGHDT and CDR2 YNNKEL (reference sequence). The CDR3 nucleotides are TGTGCCAGCAGCCAAGGTGGGGGGGTGGCTAACTATGGCTACACCTTC. Translation: CASSQGGGVANYGYTF.

This clonotype has ten or more counts. CDR3 residues: CASSKGTSGTSGTQYF. CDR3 in DNA: TGCGCCAGCAGCAAAGGAACTAGCGGGACGAGCGGGACCCAGTACTTC. This sequence joins TRBV4-1 and TRBJ2-5, with TRBD2 matching 10 bases. The germline gives CDR1 MGHRA, CDR2 YSYEKL. The V and J ends lost 5 bases and 7 bases, in that order; junction bases with no gene match: 13. The CDR3 extends over 16 amino acids.

In this sample, this clonotype turned up many times. The genes are TRBV3-1 and TRBJ2-7; 14 bases fit TRBD2. Germline V CDR1 and CDR2: LGHDT, YNNKEL (reference sequence). The CDR3 spans 15 residues. The ends lost 4 bases at V and 3 bases at J; junction bases unmatched: 2. The CDR3 is CASSPTSGRVYEQYF. The CDR3 DNA is TGTGCCAGCAGCCCGACTAGCGGGAGGGTCTACGAGCAGTACTTC.

There are a few counts of this clonotype. CDR3 nucleotides: TGTGCCAGCACTCTACAGGGATTAGAGACCCAGTACTTC. This translates into CASTLQGLETQYF. J is TRBJ2-5 and V is TRBV2; D is perhaps TRBD1 (6 bases). CDR3 length: 13 residues. From germline, CDR1 is SNHLY and CDR2 FYNNEI. V lost 7 bases and J 4 bases, leaving 13 bases between the germline ends.

Of note for this clonotype: A read error is likely, as this CDR3 ends without the conserved phenylalanine or tryptophan. The J gene is TRBJ2-5, the V gene TRBV3-1, with D possibly being TRBD2 (7 bases). The CDR3 totals 16 residues. Deletions cut 2 bases from V and 1 base from J, with 14 bases between. Germline V CDR1 and CDR2: LGHDT, YNNKEL (reference sequence). Written as DNA, the CDR3 is TGTGCCAGCAGCCAAAGACCGGGGGGCCTCCAAGAGACCCAGTACCTC. It specifies CASSQRPGGLQETQYL.

This clonotype was counted at least ten times. The chain links TRBV10-3 to TRBJ2-1, with 8 bases aligning to TRBD2. CDR3 length: 15 amino acids. Trimming cost V 6 bases and J 0 bases; bases outside gene matches: 4. Germline lookup yields CDR1 ENHRY and CDR2 SYGVKD. In DNA, the CDR3 is TGTGCCATCAGGGGCACTAGCGGCTCCTACAATGAGCAGTTCTTC. Translated: CAIRGTSGSYNEQFF.

This clonotype was counted only a few times. The rearrangement links TRBV9 to TRBJ1-1; D is uncertain. The CDR3 consists of 14 residues. V lost 0 bases, J lost 4 bases, and 10 bases lay in between. Germline loops: CDR1 SGDLS, CDR2 YYNGEE. In nucleotides, the CDR3 is TGTGCCAGCAGCGTAGGACGGGGTGGCACTGAAGCTTTCTTT. It specifies CASSVGRGGTEAFF.

This clonotype was counted ten times or more. V gene TRBV3-1 combines with J gene TRBJ2-7; 9 positions agree with TRBD1. Trimming at V came to 4 bases and at J to 2 bases, leaving 9 bases not matched to a gene. The CDR3 loop spans 16 amino acids. From germline, CDR1 is LGHDT and CDR2 YNNKEL (reference sequence). The CDR3: CASSLRLGQGTYEQYF. The CDR3 DNA reads TGTGCCAGCAGCCTAAGACTGGGACAGGGAACCTACGAGCAGTACTTC.

This clonotype was seen a few times. The chain carries TRBV4-1 and TRBJ2-5; possible D gene TRBD1, 6 bases. CDR1 is MGHRA and CDR2 is YSYEKL in the germline V gene. This CDR3 is built from 13 residues. Between the trimmed V and J ends, which lost 4 bases and 5 bases, there was a span of 11 bases. The CDR3 region has the DNA TGCGCCAGCAGCCCTCCAGGGGCGGAGACCCAGTACTTC. Its protein is CASSPPGAETQYF.

The genes are TRBV19 and TRBJ1-2; D gene uncertain. The CDR3 extends over 12 amino acids. The V end was cut by 6 bases, the J end by 1 base, with 6 bases between. The germline gives CDR1 LNHDA, CDR2 SQIVND (reference sequence). The CDR3 region is CASREVNYGYTF. The CDR3 DNA is TGTGCCAGTAGGGAGGTTAACTATGGCTACACCTTC.

This clonotype was detected ten times or more. The J gene is TRBJ1-1, the V gene TRBV3-1; a weak D match, TRBD1 (6 bases). V gave up 3 bases and J gave up 1 base, with 9 bases separating them. Germline-derived CDR1 and CDR2 are LGHDT and YNNKEL (reference sequence). The CDR3 contains 14 residues. CDR3 in amino acids: CASSQEDRNTEAFF. The CDR3 bases are TGTGCCAGCAGCCAGGAGGACAGGAACACTGAAGCTTTCTTT.

This clonotype was seen at least ten times. V usage is TRBV3-1 and J usage is TRBJ2-5; D gene ambiguous. CDR3 length equals 13 residues. Trimming pared 1 base from V and 5 bases from J, leaving 8 bases between. The germline V gene encodes CDR1 LGHDT and CDR2 YNNKEL (reference sequence). In DNA, the CDR3 is TGTGCCAGCAGCCAAGGGACCCGCGAGACCCAGTACTTC. This gives the protein CASSQGTRETQYF.

The chain recombines TRBV20-1 with TRBJ1-4, with D perhaps matching TRBD1 (6 bases). With 2 bases removed from V and 4 bases from J, the gap between germline ends came to 14 bases. Germline V gene data show CDR1 as DFQATT and CDR2 as SNEGSKA (reference sequence). The CDR3 extends over 15 amino acids. CDR3 nucleotide sequence: TGCAGTGCTAGATCCTTGACAGGCCTTAATGAAAAACTGTTTTTT. It yields the protein CSARSLTGLNEKLFF.

At least ten counts were recorded for this clonotype. This chain links TRBV27 with TRBJ2-3; no firm D call. The ends were cut back, 4 bases at V and 4 bases at J, with 18 bases in the middle. Germline CDR1 is MNHEY and CDR2 is SMNVEV (reference sequence). The CDR3 covers 16 residues. The CDR3 spells CASSSGVRNRSDTQYF. The CDR3 DNA reads TGTGCCAGCAGTTCCGGAGTGCGCAATAGGTCAGATACGCAGTATTTT.

This clonotype has just a few counts. This chain connects TRBV11-3 to TRBJ2-2; possibly TRBD2 for D (6 bases). V was clipped by 4 bases and J by 1 base, with 10 bases between them. Germline CDR1 reads SGHNT; CDR2 reads YENEEA. The CDR3 extends over 15 amino acids. CDR3 nucleotide sequence: TGTGCCAGCAGCTCCTGGGACTGGAACACCGGGGAGCTGTTTTTT. Protein product: CASSSWDWNTGELFF.

V gene TRBV5-4 combines with J gene TRBJ1-4; D possibly corresponds to TRBD1 (5 bases). Germline assignment: CDR1 SGHNT and CDR2 YYREEE (reference sequence). The CDR3 loop spans 13 amino acids. The V end lost 9 bases, the J end lost 5 bases, and 14 bases lay between the germline ends. The CDR3 DNA sequence: TGTGCCACCAGTGGGGACGGGAATGAAAAACTGTTTTTT. As protein: CATSGDGNEKLFF.

This clonotype occurred many times. The chain combines TRBV24-1 with TRBJ2-2; 12 nucleotides line up with TRBD1. There are 19 residues in the CDR3. The junction had 8 bases not matched to a gene; V was cut back by 4 bases and J by 0 bases. In germline, CDR1 is KGHDR, CDR2 SFDVKD. This CDR3 reads CATSDQSRDRGPNTGELFF. The CDR3 DNA reads TGTGCCACCAGTGACCAATCCAGGGACAGGGGGCCGAACACCGGGGAGCTGTTTTTT.

This clonotype has ten or more counts. This chain uses TRBV20-1 with TRBJ1-1; unclear D gene. CDR1 and CDR2 from the germline V gene are DFQATT and SNEGSKA (reference sequence). V was pared by 3 bases and J by 5 bases, with 10 bases between. The CDR3 runs to 12 residues. As DNA, the CDR3 is TGCAGTGCTAGTTCTTGGGTGACTGAAGCTTTCTTT. Its translation: CSASSWVTEAFF.